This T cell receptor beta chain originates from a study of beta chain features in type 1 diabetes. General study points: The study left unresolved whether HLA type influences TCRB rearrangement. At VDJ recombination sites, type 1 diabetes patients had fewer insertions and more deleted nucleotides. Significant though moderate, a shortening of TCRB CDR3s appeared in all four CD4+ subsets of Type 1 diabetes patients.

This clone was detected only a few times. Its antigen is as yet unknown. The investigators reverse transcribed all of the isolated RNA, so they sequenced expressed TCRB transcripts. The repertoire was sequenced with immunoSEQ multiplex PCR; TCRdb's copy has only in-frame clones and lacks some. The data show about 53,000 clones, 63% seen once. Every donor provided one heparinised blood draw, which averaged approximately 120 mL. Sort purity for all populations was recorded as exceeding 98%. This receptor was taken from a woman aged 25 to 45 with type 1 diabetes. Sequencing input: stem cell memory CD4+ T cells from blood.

Here the CDR3 reads CASSIQGPELFF. CDR3 bases: TGTGCCAGCTCAATACAGGGGCCGGAGCTGTTTTTT. The chain recombines TRBV18 with TRBJ2-2; 7 nucleotides align to TRBD1. CDR3 size: 12 residues. The germline V gene encodes CDR1 KGHSH and CDR2 LQKENI. V shed 5 bases and J 10 bases; nucleotides not matched to a gene: 4.